A single sample gave rise to the 2 T cell receptor beta chains below, sequenced in a study of cytomegalovirus exposure and HLA in healthy donors. PCR was performed using 60 Vbeta and 13 Jbeta primers. Libraries were prepared by immunoSEQ multiplex PCR; TCRdb keeps only in-frame clonotypes and omits some of them. The top ten clones hold 5.5% of a sample with around 130,000 clones, over 8% of them seen once. The specimen was PBMCs. The origin of the receptors is a middle-aged man in good health and CMV-seronegative.

This clone was observed a few times. The CDR3 region has the DNA TGTGCCAGTAGTATCTCCGCAAGCAGCACAGATACGCAGTATTTT. This translates into CASSISASSTDTQYF. The J gene is TRBJ2-3, the V gene TRBV19; no reliable D call. The CDR3 has 15 residues. V lost 3 bases and J lost 0, with 10 bases in between. Germline V gives CDR1 LNHDA, CDR2 SQIVND (reference sequence).

This clone was found a few times. The rearrangement links TRBV7-9 to TRBJ2-3; 7 bases align to TRBD2. The CDR3 extends over 13 amino acids. Trimming cost V 8 bases and J 4 bases; bases outside gene matches: 6. CDR1 is SEHNR, CDR2 FQNEAQ, per germline (reference sequence). Here the CDR3 reads CASLGRGADTQYF. The CDR3 bases are TGTGCCAGCTTAGGGAGGGGCGCAGATACGCAGTATTTT.